The 12 T cell receptor beta chains given below trace back to one sample, sequenced in a study of cytomegalovirus exposure and HLA in healthy donors. The table came from immunoSEQ multiplex PCR; TCRdb's copy has only in-frame clones and leaves some out. The table includes about 130,000 clones, about 90% detected once. Sequenced: PBMCs. These receptors came from a young man in good health and CMV-seronegative.

This clone was seen at least ten times. V usage is TRBV30 and J usage is TRBJ2-2; 8 positions match TRBD2. Germline V gene sequence: CDR1 GTSNPN, CDR2 SVGIG (reference sequence). CDR3 length equals 15 residues. Trimming cost V 3 bases and J 7 bases; bases outside gene matches: 10. CDR3 sequence: CAWRRAGLASGELFF. The CDR3 DNA reads TGTGCCTGGAGGCGGGCTGGACTAGCAAGCGGGGAGCTGTTTTTT.

The chain is built from TRBV2 and TRBJ2-2; no firm D call. Trimming took 4 bases from V and 9 from J, leaving 9 bases between them. The germline gives CDR1 SNHLY, CDR2 FYNNEI. The CDR3 has 12 amino acids. CDR3 protein: CASSAESRELFF. The CDR3 region has the DNA TGTGCCAGCAGTGCGGAGTCCAGGGAGCTGTTTTTT.

CDR3 sequence reads: CASSIGQGFSNQPQHF. The CDR3, as DNA: TGTGCCAGTAGTATTGGGCAGGGATTTAGCAATCAGCCCCAGCATTTT. The V call is TRBV19, the J call TRBJ1-5; a possible D gene is TRBD1 (5 bases). The germline CDR1 and CDR2 sequences are LNHDA and SQIVND (reference sequence). The V end lost 3 bases, the J end lost 0 bases, and 12 bases lay between the germline ends. The CDR3 covers 16 residues.

The gene calls are TRBV5-1 and TRBJ1-1, with 7 bases lining up with TRBD1. This CDR3 has 12 amino acids. Looked up from germline, CDR1 is SGHRS and CDR2 is YFSETQ. The V and J ends lost 4 bases and 5 bases, in that order; junction bases with no gene match: 2. The CDR3 loop reads CASSEQGTEAFF. The CDR3 coding sequence is TGCGCCAGCAGCGAACAGGGGACTGAAGCTTTCTTT.

The chain has TRBV5-1 and TRBJ1-2; TRBD1 is a possible D gene (6 bases). The V and J ends lost 4 bases and 0 bases respectively, with 16 bases between them. The CDR3 is made up of 16 amino acids. Looked up from germline, CDR1 is SGHRS and CDR2 is YFSETQ. The CDR3 loop reads CASSTRGSSSNYGYTF. The CDR3 nucleotides read TGCGCCAGCAGCACAAGGGGGTCTTCTTCTAACTATGGCTACACCTTC.

This clone was detected only a few times. The chain is built from TRBV27 and TRBJ2-7; D unresolved. This CDR3 has 12 residues. Germline loops: CDR1 MNHEY, CDR2 SMNVEV (reference sequence). V lost 6 bases, J lost 5 bases, and 11 bases lay in between. In nucleotides, the CDR3 is TGTGCCAGCAGCTCCCCTGGCCACGAGCAGTACTTC. Its translation is CASSSPGHEQYF.

The chain employs TRBV11-2 and TRBJ1-4; D is unresolved. Germline CDR1 reads SGHAT; CDR2 reads FQNNGV. The ends were cut back, 1 base at V and 6 bases at J, with 15 bases in the middle. CDR3 length: 16 residues. CDR3 region: CASSLGLRRGYEKLFF. CDR3 nucleotide sequence: TGTGCCAGCAGCTTAGGGTTGAGAAGAGGGTATGAAAAACTGTTTTTT.

V gene TRBV9 combines with J gene TRBJ2-1, with 7 bases identical to TRBD2. The CDR3 length is 20 residues. Trimming cost V 0 bases and J 1 base; bases outside gene matches: 16. Germline-derived CDR1 and CDR2 are SGDLS and YYNGEE. CDR3 in amino acids: CASSVAPNRREILSYNEQFF. The DNA for the CDR3 is TGTGCCAGCAGCGTAGCTCCTAATAGGCGGGAGATCCTGTCCTACAATGAGCAGTTCTTC.

This clone was detected only once. The CDR3 DNA follows: TGCGCCAGCAGCCAAGATTCGACTGGTAATCAGCCCCAGCATTTT. Translation: CASSQDSTGNQPQHF. V is TRBV4-1 and J is TRBJ1-5; D is unclear. Germline CDR1 and CDR2: MGHRA and YSYEKL. V lost 0 bases and J 4 bases, leaving 10 bases between the germline ends. The length of the CDR3 is 15 residues.

V usage is TRBV25-1 and J usage is TRBJ1-1; 8 nucleotides align to TRBD1. Germline V gene lookup returns CDR1 MGHDK and CDR2 SYGVNS. V dropped 6 bases and J dropped 4; count of bases not matched to a gene: 10. There are 15 residues in the CDR3. The CDR3 sequence: CASRKTATGVTEAFF. DNA of the CDR3: TGTGCCAGCAGGAAAACAGCGACAGGGGTCACTGAAGCTTTCTTT.

The chain joins TRBV11-2 to TRBJ2-1; 10 bases are a match to TRBD2. V shed 4 bases, J shed 3 bases, and the junction held 3 bases outside the gene matches. From germline, CDR1 is SGHAT and CDR2 FQNNGV. The CDR3 totals 15 residues. CDR3: CASSSLAGDYNEQFF. In DNA, the CDR3 is TGTGCCAGCAGCTCCCTAGCGGGAGACTACAATGAGCAGTTCTTC. The entire variable domain, with the rest obtained from reference TRBV11-2 and TRBJ2-1, is as follows: EAGVAQSPRYKIIEKRQSVAFWCNPISGHATLYWYQQILGQGPKLLIQFQNNGVVDDSQLPKDRFSAERLKGVDSTLKIQPAKLEDSAVYLCASSSLAGDYNEQFFGPGTRLTVL.

The chain carries TRBV9 and TRBJ2-7, with 7 bases matching TRBD2. With V trimmed by 0 bases and J by 3 bases, 6 bases remained unmatched. This CDR3 region has 15 residues. Per germline, CDR1 SGDLS and CDR2 YYNGEE. The DNA for the CDR3 is TGTGCCAGCAGCGTAGGGGCTAGCGGCCTCTACGAGCAGTACTTC. Amino acids: CASSVGASGLYEQYF.